The 23 T cell receptor beta chains below come from one sample, sequenced in a study of cytomegalovirus exposure and HLA in healthy donors. In the PCR, 60 Vbeta and 13 Jbeta primers were used. Produced via immunoSEQ multiplex PCR; TCRdb's table is partial and in-frame only. Of roughly 220,000 clones in the sample, about 74% were seen once. The material sequenced was PBMCs. The origin of the receptors is a young woman in good health and CMV-seronegative.

A remark on this clone: The junction does not match germline at one end; this may be a read error. V usage is TRBV23-1 and J usage is TRBJ1-6, with D unclear. TRBV23-1 is assigned to the ORF class and has an uncertain function. This CDR3 spans 19 amino acids. The CDR3 spells CASSQNRSPAPADNSPPHF. The DNA for the CDR3 is TGCGCCAGCAGTCAAAACCGTAGCCCGGCCCCGGCCGATAATTCACCCCCCCACTTT.

V gene TRBV6-1 combines with J gene TRBJ2-7, with a tentative D call TRBD2 (5 bases). The germline V gene has CDR1 MNHNS and CDR2 SASEGT. This CDR3 comprises 14 residues. The V gene lost 6 bases and the J gene lost 9 bases, with 21 bases spanning the gap. CDR3 loop: CASRPGSYPGRQYF. DNA for the CDR3: TGTGCCAGCAGACCCGGGTCCTACCCGGGGAGGCAGTACTTC.

The rearrangement joins TRBV7-2 to TRBJ1-2; D may be TRBD1 (5 bases). Germline assignment: CDR1 SGHTA and CDR2 FQGNSA. The CDR3 extends over 16 amino acids. V lost 0 bases, J lost 4 bases, and 15 bases lay in between. The DNA for the CDR3 is TGTGCCAGCAGCTTAGCGACCGGGGGAATACCCTATGGCTACACCTTC. Protein sequence: CASSLATGGIPYGYTF.

The chain carries TRBV30 and TRBJ2-1; TRBD2 agrees at 11 bases. The V gene end was trimmed by 2 bases and the J gene end by 6 bases; junction bases not matched to a gene: 6. The germline gives CDR1 GTSNPN, CDR2 SVGIG (reference sequence). This CDR3 contains 15 residues. CDR3 protein: CAWSLGSGGANEQFF. For the CDR3, the DNA is TGTGCCTGGAGTCTCGGTAGCGGGGGGGCCAATGAGCAGTTCTTC.

The chain combines TRBV5-6 with TRBJ1-2; no firm D call. The V gene's germline CDR1 is SGHDT and CDR2 YYEEEE. The CDR3 loop spans 13 amino acids. Trimming removed 1 base at V and 6 bases at J, with 10 bases between. CDR3 DNA: TGTGCCAGCAGCTTGCGTCTCTCGGATGGCTACACCTTC. This sequence encodes CASSLRLSDGYTF.

This chain joins TRBV10-3 and TRBJ1-5; D is ambiguous. Germline values: CDR1 ENHRY, CDR2 SYGVKD. V dropped 10 bases and J dropped 0 bases, with 10 bases sitting between them. This CDR3 is built from 13 residues. CDR3: CATSVYSNQPQHF. The CDR3 bases are TGTGCCACGAGCGTCTATAGCAATCAGCCCCAGCATTTT.

The chain links TRBV27 to TRBJ2-3; D may be TRBD2 (5 bases). V lost 0 bases and J lost 7, with 11 bases in between. CDR1 MNHEY and CDR2 SMNVEV come from the germline V gene (reference sequence). The CDR3 runs to 14 residues. The CDR3 reads CASSLSTTDYTQYF. The CDR3 region has the DNA TGTGCCAGCAGTTTATCGACTACGGACTATACGCAGTATTTT.

V gene TRBV19 combines with J gene TRBJ1-1; D is possibly TRBD1 (5 bases). Germline values: CDR1 LNHDA, CDR2 SQIVND (reference sequence). The V gene lost 5 bases and the J gene lost 5 bases, with 15 bases spanning the gap. The CDR3 runs to 14 residues. The CDR3 DNA sequence: TGTGCCAGTAGTGCGGGGGGGGGATGGACTGAAGCTTTCTTT. Translating it yields CASSAGGGWTEAFF.

This clone has only one observation. The chain combines TRBV30 with TRBJ1-1; 7 bases align to TRBD1. Germline CDR1 reads GTSNPN; CDR2 reads SVGIG (reference sequence). J was trimmed by 1 base and V by 5 bases; bases with no gene match: 7. This CDR3 is built from 14 residues. CDR3: CAWRQGGRNTEAFF. In DNA form, the CDR3 reads TGTGCCTGGCGACAGGGTGGTAGGAACACTGAAGCTTTCTTT.

This chain joins TRBV4-1 and TRBJ2-7; 9 bases fit TRBD1. CDR1 MGHRA and CDR2 YSYEKL come from the germline V gene. This CDR3 is 15 amino acids long. Germline trimming cut 4 bases from V and 7 bases from J; bases unmatched to any gene: 11. CDR3 sequence (DNA): TGCGCCAGCAGCCGCGCCTGGACAGGGGTTTGGGAGCAGTACTTC. It is translated as CASSRAWTGVWEQYF.

V is TRBV30 and J is TRBJ1-1; D gene uncertain. V lost 2 bases to trimming and J lost 1 base, with 11 bases between them. Germline CDR1 and CDR2: GTSNPN and SVGIG (reference sequence). The CDR3 is 14 amino acids. This CDR3 reads CAWSILTKNTEAFF. CDR3 bases: TGTGCCTGGAGTATTTTGACAAAGAACACTGAAGCTTTCTTT.

This clone was detected only a few times. CDR3 DNA sequence: TGTGCCAGCAGCTTGTCGGGGGGACCAATTAACTATGGCTACACCTTC. Translated: CASSLSGGPINYGYTF. The chain uses TRBV5-5 and TRBJ1-2; D is perhaps TRBD1 (5 bases). In germline, CDR1 is SGHKS, CDR2 YYEKEE (reference sequence). The CDR3 contains 16 residues. Trimming left V 1 base short and J 1 base short, with 14 bases between.

The gene calls are TRBV19 and TRBJ2-3; 7 nucleotides line up with TRBD1. Trimming at V came to 4 bases and at J to 4 bases, leaving 8 bases not matched to a gene. Germline CDR1 reads LNHDA; CDR2 reads SQIVND (reference sequence). This CDR3 is 15 amino acids long. The DNA of the CDR3 is TGTGCCAGTAGTACGACAGGGCTAGGATCAGATACGCAGTATTTT. Its protein product is CASSTTGLGSDTQYF. Supplemented by reference TRBV19 and TRBJ2-3, the full variable domain reads DGGITQSPKYLFRKEGQNVTLSCEQNLNHDAMYWYRQDPGQGLRLIYYSQIVNDFQKGDIAEGYSVSREKKESFPLTVTSAQKNPTAFYLCASSTTGLGSDTQYFGPGTRLTVL.

The V gene is TRBV5-4, the J gene TRBJ1-1, with 9 bases aligning to TRBD1. This CDR3 comprises 15 residues. Per the germline V gene, CDR1 is SGHNT and CDR2 is YYREEE (reference sequence). V shed 0 bases and J 3 bases; nucleotides not matched to a gene: 3. The chain's CDR3 is CASSLGDRVDTEAFF. The CDR3 DNA follows: TGTGCCAGCAGCTTGGGGGACAGGGTGGACACTGAAGCTTTCTTT.

The CDR3 is CASSEIPTGGSEQYF. CDR3 in DNA: TGCGCCAGCAGCGAGATACCTACAGGGGGCTCCGAGCAGTACTTC. The chain joins TRBV5-1 to TRBJ2-7, with 9 bases aligning to TRBD1. This CDR3 region has 15 residues. The V and J ends lost 4 bases and 6 bases, in that order; junction bases with no gene match: 11. Germline V CDR1 and CDR2: SGHRS, YFSETQ.

The CDR3 is CASSERAREANTEAFF. The CDR3 DNA follows: TGTGCCAGCAGTGAAAGGGCGAGGGAGGCGAACACTGAAGCTTTCTTT. The V call is TRBV2, the J call TRBJ1-1; no reliable D call. The V gene's germline CDR1 is SNHLY and CDR2 FYNNEI. Deletions cut 2 bases from V and 1 base from J, with 14 bases between. This CDR3 contains 16 residues. The full variable domain, with the rest looked up from reference TRBV2 and TRBJ1-1, is EPEVTQTPSHQVTQMGQEVILRCVPISNHLYFYWYRQILGQKVEFLVSFYNNEISEKSEIFDDQFSVERPDGSNFTLKIRSTKLEDSAMYFCASSERAREANTEAFFGQGTRLTVV.

The genes are TRBV27 and TRBJ1-6; weak D call: TRBD1 (5 bases). The CDR3 length is 15 residues. Trimming took off 7 bases at V and 7 bases at J, with 17 bases between the two ends. Germline CDR1 and CDR2: MNHEY and SMNVEV (reference sequence). The CDR3 DNA reads as TGTGCCAGCACCCCATCAGGGATGCCCAATTCACCCCTCCACTTT. Translated, it gives CASTPSGMPNSPLHF.

The chain links TRBV4-1 to TRBJ1-5; no firm D call. This CDR3 has 17 amino acids. Germline CDR1 and CDR2: MGHRA and YSYEKL. Trimming left V 1 base short and J 2 bases short, with 15 bases between. The CDR3 DNA reads TGCGCCAGCAGCCAAGCTTTGGAGGTTGGCGGCAATCAGCCCCAGCATTTT. It codes for CASSQALEVGGNQPQHF.

The genes are TRBV18 and TRBJ2-1, with D perhaps matching TRBD2 (6 bases). In germline, CDR1 is KGHSH, CDR2 LQKENI. The CDR3 spans 17 residues. V dropped 3 bases and J dropped 7 bases, with 22 bases sitting between them. The CDR3, as DNA: TGTGCCAGCTCACCCACGGACTCCTTAGTGGGGAGGAATGAGCAGTTCTTC. Translating gives CASSPTDSLVGRNEQFF.

The V gene is TRBV2, the J gene TRBJ2-1; a possible D gene is TRBD1 (6 bases). CDR3 length: 15 amino acids. The germline gives CDR1 SNHLY, CDR2 FYNNEI. The V end was cut by 6 bases, the J end by 1 base, with 13 bases between. DNA of the CDR3: TGTGCCAGCAGCCTCCAGGGGCCTTCCTACAATGAGCAGTTCTTC. It is translated as CASSLQGPSYNEQFF.

This chain uses TRBV6-1 with TRBJ2-3, with 8 bases identical to TRBD2. The germline gives CDR1 MNHNS, CDR2 SASEGT. J lost 0 bases, V lost 3 bases, and 8 bases had no gene match. The CDR3 sequence is 17 residues long. The DNA for the CDR3 is TGTGCCAGCAGTGATTTTCGTAGCGGGACTAGCACAGATACGCAGTATTTT. Translation: CASSDFRSGTSTDTQYF.

V and J are TRBV25-1 and TRBJ2-1, with 8 bases aligning to TRBD2. Germline CDR1 reads MGHDK; CDR2 reads SYGVNS. With 4 bases clipped from V and 4 bases from J, the junction kept 9 bases outside the gene matches. The CDR3 is made up of 16 amino acids. Here the CDR3 reads CASSATSGPPYNEQFF. CDR3 DNA sequence: TGTGCCAGCAGTGCCACTAGCGGTCCTCCATACAATGAGCAGTTCTTC.

The V and J genes are TRBV5-6 and TRBJ2-3; the match to TRBD2 covers 8 bases. J was trimmed by 4 bases and V by 5 bases; bases with no gene match: 12. Germline CDR1 reads SGHDT; CDR2 reads YYEEEE. The CDR3 has 16 amino acids. CDR3 sequence reads: CASSSLRTGGADTQYF. CDR3 in DNA: TGTGCCAGCAGTTCTCTTAGGACGGGAGGGGCAGATACGCAGTATTTT.